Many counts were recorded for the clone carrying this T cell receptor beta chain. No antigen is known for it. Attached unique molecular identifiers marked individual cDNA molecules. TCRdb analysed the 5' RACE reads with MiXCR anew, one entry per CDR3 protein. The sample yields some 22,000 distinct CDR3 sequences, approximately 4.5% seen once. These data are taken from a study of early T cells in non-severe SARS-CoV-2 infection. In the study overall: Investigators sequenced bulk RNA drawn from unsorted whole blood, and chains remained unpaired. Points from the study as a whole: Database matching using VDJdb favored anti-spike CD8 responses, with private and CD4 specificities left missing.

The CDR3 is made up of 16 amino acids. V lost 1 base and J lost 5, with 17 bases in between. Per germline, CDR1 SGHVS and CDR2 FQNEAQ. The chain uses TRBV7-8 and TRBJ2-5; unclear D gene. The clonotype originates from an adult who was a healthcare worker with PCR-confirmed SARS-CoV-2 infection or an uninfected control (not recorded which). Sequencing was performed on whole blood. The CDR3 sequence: CASSLGSPSFGETQYF. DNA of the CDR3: TGTGCCAGCAGCTTAGGAAGTCCCTCCTTCGGGGAGACCCAGTACTTC. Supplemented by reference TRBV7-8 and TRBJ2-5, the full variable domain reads GAGVSQSPRYKVAKRGQDVALRCDPISGHVSLFWYQQALGQGPEFLTYFQNEAQLDKSGLPSDRFFAERPEGSVSTLKIQRTQQEDSAVYLCASSLGSPSFGETQYFGPGTRLLVL.